This is a list of T cell receptor beta chains from one sample in a study of shared clonotypes between healthy human individuals. Repertoires were generated with immunoSEQ multiplex PCR, while TCRdb's copy carries only in-frame clones and drops some. The data contain approximately 1.4 million clones, about 98% of them seen just once; the ten biggest clones take up roughly 0.4%. Sequencing used naive CD4+ T cells sorted from blood. The receptor source for this set is a man aged 25 to 40 in good health. Both conserved end residues are part of each CDR3. D genes are given only for firm matches. Clone size is given for some rows only: seen once, a few or many times, or a class if the clone is expanded.

v_gene: TRBV21-1
abundance: NA
d_gene: NA
j_gene: TRBJ2-7
CDR3aa: CASSKGWRGTSYEQYF
CDR3nt: TGTGCCAGCAGCAAAGGTTGGCGGGGTACCTCCTACGAGCAGTACTTC

v_gene: TRBV5-4
abundance: NA
d_gene: TRBD2
j_gene: TRBJ2-7
CDR3aa: CASSLAASGISYEQYF
CDR3nt: TGTGCCAGCAGCTTGGCCGCTAGCGGGATCTCCTACGAGCAGTACTTC

v_gene: TRBV6-1
abundance: NA
d_gene: NA
j_gene: TRBJ2-7
CDR3aa: CASRLATYEQYF
CDR3nt: TGTGCCAGCAGACTAGCTACCTACGAGCAGTACTTC

v_gene: TRBV28
abundance: NA
d_gene: TRBD2
j_gene: TRBJ2-7
CDR3aa: CASSSGTTVYEQYF
CDR3nt: TGTGCCAGCAGTTCCGGGACTACAGTCTACGAGCAGTACTTC

v_gene: TRBV4-1
abundance: NA
d_gene: NA
j_gene: TRBJ1-5
CDR3aa: CASSQELSYSNQPQHF
CDR3nt: TGCGCCAGCAGCCAAGAGTTGAGTTATAGCAATCAGCCCCAGCATTTT

v_gene: TRBV28
abundance: NA
d_gene: NA
j_gene: TRBJ2-1
CDR3aa: CASSSMTSSNEQFF
CDR3nt: TGTGCCAGCAGTTCTATGACAAGCTCCAATGAGCAGTTCTTC

v_gene: TRBV18
abundance: once
d_gene: NA
j_gene: TRBJ1-2
CDR3aa: CASSPPRGSYGYTF
CDR3nt: TGTGCCAGCTCACCACCCAGGGGTTCCTATGGCTACACCTTC

v_gene: TRBV19
abundance: NA
d_gene: NA
j_gene: TRBJ1-4
CDR3aa: CASSFRQNEKLFF
CDR3nt: TGTGCCAGTAGTTTTAGACAGAATGAAAAACTGTTTTTT

v_gene: TRBV10-3
abundance: NA
d_gene: NA
j_gene: TRBJ2-1
CDR3aa: CAISGGSYEQFF
CDR3nt: TGTGCCATCAGTGGGGGGTCTTATGAGCAGTTCTTC

v_gene: TRBV28
abundance: NA
d_gene: NA
j_gene: TRBJ1-2
CDR3aa: CASSFSGSYGYTF
CDR3nt: TGTGCCAGCAGTTTTTCGGGGAGCTATGGCTACACCTTC

v_gene: TRBV7-9
abundance: NA
d_gene: NA
j_gene: TRBJ2-7
CDR3aa: CASSLVGGEGDEQYF
CDR3nt: TGTGCCAGCAGCTTAGTAGGGGGGGAAGGAGACGAGCAGTACTTC

v_gene: TRBV19
abundance: NA
d_gene: NA
j_gene: TRBJ1-1
CDR3aa: CASSISGNTEAFF
CDR3nt: TGTGCCAGTAGTATTTCGGGTAACACTGAAGCTTTCTTT

v_gene: TRBV5-1
abundance: NA
d_gene: NA
j_gene: TRBJ2-1
CDR3aa: CASRGGVLPDFYNEQFF
CDR3nt: TGCGCCAGCAGGGGCGGGGTGCTTCCGGACTTTTACAATGAGCAGTTCTTC

v_gene: TRBV4-2
abundance: once
d_gene: NA
j_gene: TRBJ2-3
CDR3aa: CASSQVADTQYF
CDR3nt: TGTGCCAGCAGCCAAGTCGCGGATACGCAGTATTTT

v_gene: TRBV5-6
abundance: NA
d_gene: NA
j_gene: TRBJ2-3
CDR3aa: CASSLDRTDTQYF
CDR3nt: TGTGCCAGCAGCTTGGACAGGACAGATACGCAGTATTTT

v_gene: TRBV5-1
abundance: once
d_gene: NA
j_gene: TRBJ1-4
CDR3aa: CASSYGQQKLFF
CDR3nt: TGCGCCAGCAGCTACGGACAGCAAAAACTGTTTTTT

v_gene: TRBV6-5
abundance: NA
d_gene: NA
j_gene: TRBJ1-1
CDR3aa: CASSYSDSMNTEAFF
CDR3nt: TGTGCCAGCAGTTACTCCGACAGCATGAACACTGAAGCTTTCTTT

v_gene: TRBV7-9
abundance: once
d_gene: TRBD1
j_gene: TRBJ2-3
CDR3aa: CASSLVIQGAGLDTQYF
CDR3nt: TGTGCCAGCAGCTTAGTAATTCAGGGGGCTGGATTGGATACGCAGTATTTT

v_gene: TRBV9
abundance: NA
d_gene: NA
j_gene: TRBJ2-3
CDR3aa: CASSVLSATDTQYF
CDR3nt: TGTGCCAGCAGCGTTTTGTCCGCCACAGATACGCAGTATTTT

v_gene: TRBV7-2
abundance: NA
d_gene: TRBD1
j_gene: TRBJ2-7
CDR3aa: CASSLDALVGDRGYEQYF
CDR3nt: TGTGCCAGCAGCTTAGATGCGCTAGTTGGGGACAGGGGTTACGAGCAGTACTTC

v_gene: TRBV14
abundance: NA
d_gene: TRBD2
j_gene: TRBJ2-1
CDR3aa: CASSLERGGSYNEQFF
CDR3nt: TGTGCCAGCAGTCTGGAGCGGGGCGGCTCCTACAATGAGCAGTTCTTC

v_gene: TRBV19
abundance: NA
d_gene: TRBD2
j_gene: TRBJ2-7
CDR3aa: CASSMNAGAGYEQYF
CDR3nt: TGTGCCAGTAGTATGAATGCGGGAGCAGGTTACGAGCAGTACTTC

v_gene: TRBV4-3
abundance: NA
d_gene: TRBD1
j_gene: TRBJ2-2
CDR3aa: CASSQGTGRLGGELFF
CDR3nt: TGCGCCAGCAGCCAAGGGACAGGGAGATTGGGCGGGGAGCTGTTTTTT

v_gene: TRBV6-1
abundance: NA
d_gene: NA
j_gene: TRBJ2-2
CDR3aa: CASSTGNTGELFF
CDR3nt: TGTGCCAGCAGTACAGGCAACACCGGGGAGCTGTTTTTT

v_gene: TRBV5-1
abundance: NA
d_gene: NA
j_gene: TRBJ2-1
CDR3aa: CASSSQPGTREQFF
CDR3nt: TGCGCCAGCAGCAGTCAGCCGGGCACCCGCGAGCAGTTCTTC

v_gene: TRBV7-9
abundance: NA
d_gene: TRBD1
j_gene: TRBJ1-1
CDR3aa: CASSFQTGFGTEAFF
CDR3nt: TGTGCCAGCAGCTTTCAGACAGGGTTTGGCACTGAAGCTTTCTTT

v_gene: TRBV28
abundance: NA
d_gene: NA
j_gene: TRBJ2-7
CDR3aa: CASSLLGERRYEQYF
CDR3nt: TGTGCCAGCAGTCTCCTTGGGGAGAGGCGCTACGAGCAGTACTTC

v_gene: TRBV28
abundance: NA
d_gene: TRBD2
j_gene: TRBJ2-1
CDR3aa: CASSSMTGSGMRNEQFF
CDR3nt: TGTGCCAGCAGTTCAATGACGGGTAGCGGGATGCGGAATGAGCAGTTCTTC

v_gene: TRBV18
abundance: NA
d_gene: NA
j_gene: TRBJ1-1
CDR3aa: CASSQGTKNTEAFF
CDR3nt: TGTGCCAGCTCACAAGGGACCAAGAACACTGAAGCTTTCTTT

v_gene: TRBV7-9
abundance: NA
d_gene: NA
j_gene: TRBJ1-3
CDR3aa: CASSSGLTSGNTIYF
CDR3nt: TGTGCCAGCAGCTCCGGACTGACCTCTGGAAACACCATATATTTT

v_gene: TRBV28
abundance: NA
d_gene: TRBD1
j_gene: TRBJ2-1
CDR3aa: CASSPHRGSTYNEQFF
CDR3nt: TGTGCCAGCAGTCCCCACAGGGGGTCCACCTACAATGAGCAGTTCTTC

v_gene: TRBV7-9
abundance: NA
d_gene: TRBD2
j_gene: TRBJ2-1
CDR3aa: CASSLGGLAGSYNEQFF
CDR3nt: TGTGCCAGCAGCTTGGGGGGACTAGCGGGATCCTACAATGAGCAGTTCTTC

v_gene: TRBV25-1
abundance: NA
d_gene: NA
j_gene: TRBJ2-5
CDR3aa: CASSEFRGVQETQYF
CDR3nt: TGTGCCAGCAGTGAATTCCGGGGCGTACAAGAGACCCAGTACTTC

v_gene: TRBV10-1
abundance: NA
d_gene: TRBD1
j_gene: TRBJ2-2
CDR3aa: CANPSPGGWNTGELFF
CDR3nt: TGCGCCAATCCGTCCCCAGGGGGATGGAACACCGGGGAGCTGTTTTTT

v_gene: TRBV6-6
abundance: NA
d_gene: NA
j_gene: TRBJ2-3
CDR3aa: CASSYAEFTDTQYF
CDR3nt: TGTGCCAGCAGTTATGCTGAGTTCACAGATACGCAGTATTTT

v_gene: TRBV11-3
abundance: NA
d_gene: TRBD1
j_gene: TRBJ2-5
CDR3aa: CASSKTGGEETQYF
CDR3nt: TGTGCCAGCAGCAAGACAGGGGGCGAGGAGACCCAGTACTTC

v_gene: TRBV5-1
abundance: NA
d_gene: TRBD1
j_gene: TRBJ2-5
CDR3aa: CASSLGQGFTEETQYF
CDR3nt: TGCGCCAGCAGCTTGGGACAGGGATTCACCGAAGAGACCCAGTACTTC

v_gene: TRBV4-3
abundance: NA
d_gene: NA
j_gene: TRBJ2-1
CDR3aa: CASSQDPNSPNEQFF
CDR3nt: TGCGCCAGCAGCCAAGATCCCAACAGCCCCAATGAGCAGTTCTTC

v_gene: TRBV7-2
abundance: NA
d_gene: NA
j_gene: TRBJ1-5
CDR3aa: CASSLGRGNNQPQHF
CDR3nt: TGTGCCAGCAGCTTAGGAAGGGGCAACAATCAGCCCCAGCATTTT

v_gene: TRBV7-2
abundance: NA
d_gene: NA
j_gene: TRBJ2-3
CDR3aa: CASSPGPFTDTQYF
CDR3nt: TGTGCCAGCAGCCCGGGACCATTCACAGATACGCAGTATTTT

v_gene: TRBV10-1
abundance: NA
d_gene: TRBD2
j_gene: TRBJ2-5
CDR3aa: CASSGTSGSGVETQYF
CDR3nt: TGCGCCAGCAGTGGGACTAGCGGGAGCGGGGTAGAGACCCAGTACTTC

v_gene: TRBV5-4
abundance: NA
d_gene: NA
j_gene: TRBJ2-7
CDR3aa: CASSRRTPSYEQYF
CDR3nt: TGTGCCAGCTCGCGGAGGACTCCCTCCTACGAGCAGTACTTC

v_gene: TRBV7-9
abundance: NA
d_gene: TRBD1
j_gene: TRBJ1-5
CDR3aa: CASGDRGGQPQHF
CDR3nt: TGTGCCAGCGGAGACAGGGGGGGTCAGCCCCAGCATTTT

v_gene: TRBV2
abundance: NA
d_gene: TRBD1
j_gene: TRBJ2-7
CDR3aa: CASSGTGSYEQYF
CDR3nt: TGTGCCAGCAGCGGGACAGGCTCCTACGAGCAGTACTTC

v_gene: TRBV30
abundance: NA
d_gene: NA
j_gene: TRBJ1-1
CDR3aa: CAWSSPPGRRGAFF
CDR3nt: TGTGCCTGGAGTTCACCTCCGGGCCGTCGGGGGGCTTTCTTT

v_gene: TRBV10-3
abundance: NA
d_gene: NA
j_gene: TRBJ2-3
CDR3aa: CAISATTTDTQYF
CDR3nt: TGTGCCATCAGTGCGACGACAACAGATACGCAGTATTTT

v_gene: TRBV27
abundance: NA
d_gene: NA
j_gene: TRBJ2-3
CDR3aa: CASSLRGGKTDTQYF
CDR3nt: TGTGCCAGCAGTTTGAGGGGGGGGAAGACAGATACGCAGTATTTT

v_gene: TRBV5-1
abundance: NA
d_gene: TRBD2
j_gene: TRBJ2-1
CDR3aa: CASRRTSGRLNEQFF
CDR3nt: TGCGCCAGCAGGCGTACTAGCGGGAGGCTCAATGAGCAGTTCTTC

v_gene: TRBV6-1
abundance: NA
d_gene: TRBD1
j_gene: TRBJ1-1
CDR3aa: CASSHGTGRAFF
CDR3nt: TGTGCCAGCAGTCACGGGACAGGGCGAGCTTTCTTT

v_gene: TRBV21-1
abundance: NA
d_gene: NA
j_gene: TRBJ2-7
CDR3aa: CASRLRRHKYEQYF
CDR3nt: TGTGCCAGCAGGCTCCGGAGACATAAATACGAGCAGTACTTC

v_gene: TRBV28
abundance: NA
d_gene: NA
j_gene: TRBJ1-5
CDR3aa: CASGAGGGNQPQHF
CDR3nt: TGTGCCAGCGGGGCTGGGGGGGGCAATCAGCCCCAGCATTTT

v_gene: TRBV9
abundance: NA
d_gene: NA
j_gene: TRBJ2-3
CDR3aa: CASSLRADTQYF
CDR3nt: TGTGCCAGCAGCCTTCGAGCAGATACGCAGTATTTT

v_gene: TRBV15
abundance: NA
d_gene: TRBD1
j_gene: TRBJ2-7
CDR3aa: CATSRVQGGVEQYF
CDR3nt: TGTGCCACCAGCAGAGTACAGGGGGGCGTCGAGCAGTACTTC

v_gene: TRBV18
abundance: NA
d_gene: NA
j_gene: TRBJ1-1
CDR3aa: CASSPPGRGAEAFF
CDR3nt: TGTGCCAGCTCACCCCCCGGGAGGGGTGCTGAAGCTTTCTTT

v_gene: TRBV19
abundance: NA
d_gene: NA
j_gene: TRBJ1-1
CDR3aa: CASSYMNTEAFF
CDR3nt: TGTGCCAGCAGTTACATGAACACTGAAGCTTTCTTT

v_gene: TRBV6-1
abundance: NA
d_gene: NA
j_gene: TRBJ2-1
CDR3aa: CASSEQHSYNEQFF
CDR3nt: TGTGCCAGCAGCGAGCAGCACTCCTACAATGAGCAGTTCTTC

v_gene: TRBV19
abundance: NA
d_gene: NA
j_gene: TRBJ1-4
CDR3aa: CASSADGTLGEKLFF
CDR3nt: TGTGCCAGTAGTGCCGACGGGACTCTCGGTGAAAAACTGTTTTTT

v_gene: TRBV15
abundance: NA
d_gene: NA
j_gene: TRBJ2-1
CDR3aa: CATSRDVTSYNEQFF
CDR3nt: TGTGCCACCAGCAGAGATGTGACCAGTTACAATGAGCAGTTCTTC

v_gene: TRBV6-6
abundance: NA
d_gene: TRBD1
j_gene: TRBJ2-5
CDR3aa: CASRPGQPKKTQYF
CDR3nt: TGTGCCAGCAGACCGGGACAGCCTAAGAAGACCCAGTACTTC

v_gene: TRBV19
abundance: NA
d_gene: NA
j_gene: TRBJ1-5
CDR3aa: CASSIKYAVSNQPQHF
CDR3nt: TGTGCCAGTAGTATAAAGTACGCGGTTAGCAATCAGCCCCAGCATTTT